Below are 4 T cell receptor beta chains sequenced from a single sample in a study of glioma-infiltrating T cells. Amplification of TCR alpha and beta CDR3 regions from RNA used iRepertoire nested multiplex PCR. MiXCR, run by TCRdb on the multiplex PCR reads, gives a single entry per CDR3 protein. The sample yields about 140,000 distinct CDR3 sequences, about 39% seen once. Sequencing input: glioma tissue, nonneoplastic brain tissue, or PBMCs (not recorded which). These receptor sequences come from a human donor with low-grade glioma or glioblastoma, undergoing nonglioma brain surgery, or in good health (not recorded which).

The table lists this clonotype with a few counts. The CDR3 reads CASSSGYETEAFF. CDR3 DNA: TGTGCCAGCAGTTCAGGGTATGAAACTGAAGCTTTCTTT. The rearrangement joins TRBV28 to TRBJ1-1; a weak D match, TRBD1 (5 bases). V was clipped by 4 bases and J by 5 bases, with 11 bases between them. CDR1 MDHEN and CDR2 SYDVKM come from the germline V gene. The CDR3 is 13 amino acids.

The chain has TRBV20-1 and TRBJ1-2; TRBD1 matches 7 bases. This CDR3 spans 13 amino acids. CDR1 is DFQATT and CDR2 is SNEGSKA in the germline V gene (reference sequence). With V trimmed by 3 bases and J by 7 bases, 8 bases remained unmatched. CDR3 nucleotides: TGCAGTGCTAGGCCGGGACAGCTTGGTGGCTACACCTTC. Residues: CSARPGQLGGYTF.

A few counts support this clonotype. CDR3 protein: CASRLRRDSYNEQFF. The DNA of the CDR3 is TGTGCCAGCCGTCTGCGACGGGACAGTTACAATGAGCAGTTCTTC. This chain connects TRBV27 to TRBJ2-1, with 7 bases identical to TRBD1. This CDR3 has 15 amino acids. V lost 8 bases to trimming and J lost 4 bases; unmatched junction nucleotides: 11. Germline CDR1 is MNHEY and CDR2 is SMNVEV (reference sequence).

The rearrangement links TRBV4-1 to TRBJ1-3; no firm D call. Trimming left V 0 bases short and J 2 bases short, with 8 bases between. There are 15 residues in the CDR3. The germline gives CDR1 MGHRA, CDR2 YSYEKL. The CDR3 here is CASSQDERAGNTIYF. CDR3 coding DNA: TGCGCCAGCAGCCAAGATGAAAGAGCTGGAAACACCATATATTTT.